This TCR beta chain is from a study of blood T cell repertoires in COVID-19. Germline lookup yields CDR1 SNHLY and CDR2 FYNNEI. Trimming pared 1 base from V and 2 bases from J, leaving 11 bases between. The CDR3 totals 16 residues. Using immunoSEQ multiplex PCR, the repertoire was profiled, and TCRdb retains in-frame clones only, with some absent. The sample has tens of thousands of clones; 89% are singletons. The receptor was derived from a man aged 50 or older with COVID-19, enrolled during active disease. The chain carries TRBV2 and TRBJ2-2; tentatively, D is TRBD2 (6 bases). Sequenced sample: peripheral blood. CDR3 sequence reads: CASSEERTINTGELFF. The CDR3 DNA is TGTGCCAGCAGTGAAGAACGGACTATTAACACCGGGGAGCTGTTTTTT.